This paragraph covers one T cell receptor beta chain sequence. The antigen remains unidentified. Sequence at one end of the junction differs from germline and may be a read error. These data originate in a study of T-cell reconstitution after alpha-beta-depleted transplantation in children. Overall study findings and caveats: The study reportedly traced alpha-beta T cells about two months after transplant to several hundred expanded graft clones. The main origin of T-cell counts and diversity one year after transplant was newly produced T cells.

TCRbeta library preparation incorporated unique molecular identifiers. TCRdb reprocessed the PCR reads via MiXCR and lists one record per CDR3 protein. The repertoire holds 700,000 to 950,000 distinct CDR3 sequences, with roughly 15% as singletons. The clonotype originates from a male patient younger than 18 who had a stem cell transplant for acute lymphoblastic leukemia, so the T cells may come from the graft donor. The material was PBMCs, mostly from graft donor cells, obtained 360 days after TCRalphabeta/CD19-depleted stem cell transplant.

CDR3 loop: CSARDPKGSHQPQHF. The DNA of the CDR3 is TGCAGTGCTAGAGACCCAAAAGGTAGCCATCAGCCCCAGCATTTT. The V gene is TRBV20-1, the J gene TRBJ1-5; no firm D call. Germline V CDR1 and CDR2: DFQATT, SNEGSKA (reference sequence). The length of the CDR3 is 15 residues.